This TCR beta chain was recovered during a study of control samples from healthy donors and cancer patients. CDR1 and CDR2 from the germline V gene are SGHTA and FQGNSA. Unmatched junction bases numbered 6, after V lost 1 base and J lost 4 bases. This CDR3 is built from 16 residues. Clones were read by immunoSEQ multiplex PCR, and TCRdb kept only the in-frame ones, dropping some. The table records under 95,000 clones, over 65% of them present only once. Sequencing was carried out using blood. This TCR was sampled from a man in his fifties or sixties in good health. The J gene is TRBJ2-7, the V gene TRBV7-2; TRBD2 aligns across 11 bases. CDR3 coding DNA: TGTGCCAGCAGCTTAGAGGGGACTAGCGGTCAATACGAGCAGTACTTC. Its protein is CASSLEGTSGQYEQYF. Filled out from reference TRBV7-2 and TRBJ2-7, the complete variable domain reads GAGVSQSPSNKVTEKGKDVELRCDPISGHTALYWYRQSLGQGLEFLIYFQGNSAPDKSGLPSDRFSAERTGGSVSTLTIQRTQQEDSAVYLCASSLEGTSGQYEQYFGPGTRLTVT.